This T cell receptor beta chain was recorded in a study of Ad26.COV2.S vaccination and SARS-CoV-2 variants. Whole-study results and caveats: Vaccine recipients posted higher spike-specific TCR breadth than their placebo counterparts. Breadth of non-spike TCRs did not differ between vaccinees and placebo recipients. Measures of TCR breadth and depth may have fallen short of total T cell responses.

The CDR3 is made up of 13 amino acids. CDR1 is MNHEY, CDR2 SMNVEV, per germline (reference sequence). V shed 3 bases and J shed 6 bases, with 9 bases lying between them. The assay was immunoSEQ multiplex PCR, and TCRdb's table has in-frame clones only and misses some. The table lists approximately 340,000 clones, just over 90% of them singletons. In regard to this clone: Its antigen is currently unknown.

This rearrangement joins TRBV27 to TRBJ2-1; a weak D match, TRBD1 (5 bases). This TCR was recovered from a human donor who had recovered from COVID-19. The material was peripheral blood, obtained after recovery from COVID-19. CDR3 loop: CASSFAQGNEQFF. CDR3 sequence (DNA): TGTGCCAGCAGTTTTGCCCAGGGCAATGAGCAGTTCTTC.